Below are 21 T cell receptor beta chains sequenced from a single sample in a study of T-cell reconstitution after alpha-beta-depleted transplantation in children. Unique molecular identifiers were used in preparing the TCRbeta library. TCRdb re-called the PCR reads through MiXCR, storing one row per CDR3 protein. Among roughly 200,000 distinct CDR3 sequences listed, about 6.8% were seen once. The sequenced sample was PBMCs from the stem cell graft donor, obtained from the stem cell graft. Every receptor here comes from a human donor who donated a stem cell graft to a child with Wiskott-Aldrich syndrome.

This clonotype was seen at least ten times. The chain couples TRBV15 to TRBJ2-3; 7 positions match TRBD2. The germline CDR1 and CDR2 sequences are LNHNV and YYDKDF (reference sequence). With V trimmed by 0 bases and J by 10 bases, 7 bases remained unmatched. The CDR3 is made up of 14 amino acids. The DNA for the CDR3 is TGTGCCACCAGCAGAGATTCCGGGGGGAAGGCGCAGTATTTT. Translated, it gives CATSRDSGGKAQYF.

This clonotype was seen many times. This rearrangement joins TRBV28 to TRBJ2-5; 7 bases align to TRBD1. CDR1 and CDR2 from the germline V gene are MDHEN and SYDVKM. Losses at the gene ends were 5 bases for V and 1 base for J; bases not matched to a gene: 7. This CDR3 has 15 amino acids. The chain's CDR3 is CASSRGGAGQETQYF. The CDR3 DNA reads TGTGCCAGCAGTCGAGGGGGCGCGGGCCAAGAGACCCAGTACTTC.

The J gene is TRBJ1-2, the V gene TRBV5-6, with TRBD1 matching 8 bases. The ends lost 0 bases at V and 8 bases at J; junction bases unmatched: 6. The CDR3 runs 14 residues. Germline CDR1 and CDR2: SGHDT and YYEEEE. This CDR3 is CASSLGQGAVGYTF. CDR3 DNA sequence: TGTGCCAGCAGCTTGGGGCAGGGGGCGGTCGGCTACACCTTC.

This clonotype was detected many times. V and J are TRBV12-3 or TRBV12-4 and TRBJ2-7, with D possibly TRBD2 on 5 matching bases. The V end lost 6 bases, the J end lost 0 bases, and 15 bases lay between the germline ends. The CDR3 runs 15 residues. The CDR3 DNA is TGTGCCAGCAGCTTGTCGGGCGGGCACTCCTACGAGCAGTACTTC. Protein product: CASSLSGGHSYEQYF.

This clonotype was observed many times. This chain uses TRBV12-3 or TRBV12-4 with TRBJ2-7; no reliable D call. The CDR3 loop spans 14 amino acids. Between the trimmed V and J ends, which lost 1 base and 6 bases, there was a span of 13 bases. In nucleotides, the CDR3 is TGTGCCAGCAGTTTAGGGGGTGTCGGCTTCGAGCAGTACTTC. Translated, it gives CASSLGGVGFEQYF.

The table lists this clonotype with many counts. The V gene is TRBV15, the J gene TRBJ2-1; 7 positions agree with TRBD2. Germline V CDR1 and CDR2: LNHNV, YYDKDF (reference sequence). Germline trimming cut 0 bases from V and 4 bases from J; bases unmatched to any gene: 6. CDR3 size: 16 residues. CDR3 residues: CATSRDLGLTYNEQFF. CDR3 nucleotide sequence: TGTGCCACCAGCAGAGATCTGGGACTAACGTACAATGAGCAGTTCTTC.

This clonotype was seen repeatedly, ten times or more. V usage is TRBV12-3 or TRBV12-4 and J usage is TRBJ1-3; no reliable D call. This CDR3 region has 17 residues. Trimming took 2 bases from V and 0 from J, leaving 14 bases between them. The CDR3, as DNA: TGTGCCAGCAGTTTATCGGCCAGCCGAGCCTCTGGAAACACCATATATTTT. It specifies CASSLSASRASGNTIYF.

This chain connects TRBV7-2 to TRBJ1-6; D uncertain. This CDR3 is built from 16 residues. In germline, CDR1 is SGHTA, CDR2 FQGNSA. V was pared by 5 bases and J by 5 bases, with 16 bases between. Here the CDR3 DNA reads TGTGCCAGCAGCCAGACTAGCGGTCTGCATAATTCACCCCTCCACTTT. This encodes CASSQTSGLHNSPLHF.

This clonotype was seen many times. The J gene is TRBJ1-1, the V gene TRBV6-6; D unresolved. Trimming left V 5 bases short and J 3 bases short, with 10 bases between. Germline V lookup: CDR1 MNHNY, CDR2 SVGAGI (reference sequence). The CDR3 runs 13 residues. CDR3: CASSSNGDTEAFF. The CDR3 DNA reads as TGTGCCAGCAGTAGTAATGGGGACACTGAAGCTTTCTTT.

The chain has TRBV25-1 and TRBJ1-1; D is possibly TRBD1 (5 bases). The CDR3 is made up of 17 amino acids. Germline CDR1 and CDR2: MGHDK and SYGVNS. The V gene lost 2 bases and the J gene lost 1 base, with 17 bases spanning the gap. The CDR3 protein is CASSERQGGTWNTEAFF. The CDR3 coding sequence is TGTGCCAGCAGTGAAAGGCAGGGAGGGACGTGGAACACTGAAGCTTTCTTT.

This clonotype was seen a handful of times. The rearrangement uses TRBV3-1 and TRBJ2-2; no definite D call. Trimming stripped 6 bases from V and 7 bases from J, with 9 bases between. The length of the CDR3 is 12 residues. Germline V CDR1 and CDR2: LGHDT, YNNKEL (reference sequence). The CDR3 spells CASRPSLGELFF. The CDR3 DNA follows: TGTGCCAGCAGACCCTCTCTCGGGGAGCTGTTTTTT.

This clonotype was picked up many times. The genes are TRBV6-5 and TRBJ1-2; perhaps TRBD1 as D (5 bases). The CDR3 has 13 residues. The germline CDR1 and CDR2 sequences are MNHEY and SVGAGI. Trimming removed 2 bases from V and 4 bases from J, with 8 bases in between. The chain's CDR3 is CASSYGGVYGYTF. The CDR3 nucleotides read TGTGCCAGCAGTTACGGAGGGGTCTATGGCTACACCTTC.

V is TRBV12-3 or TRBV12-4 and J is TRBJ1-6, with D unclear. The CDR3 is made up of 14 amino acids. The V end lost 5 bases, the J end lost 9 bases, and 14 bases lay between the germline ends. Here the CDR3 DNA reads TGTGCCAGCAGTCCGACACCCGGGTCTTCACCCCTCCACTTT. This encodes CASSPTPGSSPLHF.

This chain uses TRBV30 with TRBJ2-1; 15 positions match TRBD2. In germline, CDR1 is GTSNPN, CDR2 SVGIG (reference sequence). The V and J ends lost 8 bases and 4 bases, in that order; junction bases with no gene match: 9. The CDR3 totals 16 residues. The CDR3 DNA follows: TGTGCCCTAGGACTAGCGGGAGGGAGGGGTTACAATGAGCAGTTCTTC. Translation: CALGLAGGRGYNEQFF. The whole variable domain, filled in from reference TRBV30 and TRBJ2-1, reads SQTIHQWPATLVQPVGSPLSLECTVEGTSNPNLYWYRQAAGRGLQLLFYSVGIGQISSEVPQNLSASRPQDRQFILSSKKLLLSDSGFYLCALGLAGGRGYNEQFFGPGTRLTVL.

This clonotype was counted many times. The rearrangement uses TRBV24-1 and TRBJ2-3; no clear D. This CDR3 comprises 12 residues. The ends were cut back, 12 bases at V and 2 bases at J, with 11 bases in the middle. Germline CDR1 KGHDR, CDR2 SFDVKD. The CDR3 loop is CASRGYTDTQYF. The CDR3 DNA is TGTGCCTCCCGCGGATACACAGATACGCAGTATTTT.

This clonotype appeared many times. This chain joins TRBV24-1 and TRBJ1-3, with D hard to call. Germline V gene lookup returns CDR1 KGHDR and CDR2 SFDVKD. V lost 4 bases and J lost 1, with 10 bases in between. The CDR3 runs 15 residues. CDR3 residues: CATSDPTGSGNTIYF. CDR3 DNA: TGTGCCACCAGTGACCCGACGGGATCTGGAAACACCATATATTTT.

The CDR3 loop is CASSQGWLAGTNEQFF. Written as DNA, the CDR3 is TGTGCCAGCAGCCAGGGATGGCTAGCGGGAACCAATGAGCAGTTCTTC. The rearrangement links TRBV11-2 to TRBJ2-1, with 9 nucleotides matching TRBD2. The V gene's germline CDR1 is SGHAT and CDR2 FQNNGV. This CDR3 has 16 amino acids. V lost 5 bases, J lost 6 bases, and 11 bases stayed unmatched.

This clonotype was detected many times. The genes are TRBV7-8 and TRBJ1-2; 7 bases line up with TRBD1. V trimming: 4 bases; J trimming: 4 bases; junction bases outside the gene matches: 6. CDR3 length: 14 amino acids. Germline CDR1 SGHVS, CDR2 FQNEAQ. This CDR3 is CASSSRDSGYGYTF. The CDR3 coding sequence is TGTGCCAGCAGCTCACGGGACAGTGGCTATGGCTACACCTTC.

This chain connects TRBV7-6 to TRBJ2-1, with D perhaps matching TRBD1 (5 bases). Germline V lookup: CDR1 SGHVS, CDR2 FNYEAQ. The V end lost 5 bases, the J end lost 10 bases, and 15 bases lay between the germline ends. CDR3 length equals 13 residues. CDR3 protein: CASSPKAQGEQFF. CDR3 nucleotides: TGTGCCAGCAGCCCTAAGGCCCAGGGCGAGCAGTTCTTC.

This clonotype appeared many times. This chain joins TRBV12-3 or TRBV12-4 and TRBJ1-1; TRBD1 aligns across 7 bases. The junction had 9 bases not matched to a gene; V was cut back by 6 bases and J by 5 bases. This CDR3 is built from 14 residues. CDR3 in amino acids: CASRPAPGGTEAFF. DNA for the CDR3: TGTGCCAGCAGACCTGCCCCAGGGGGGACTGAAGCTTTCTTT.

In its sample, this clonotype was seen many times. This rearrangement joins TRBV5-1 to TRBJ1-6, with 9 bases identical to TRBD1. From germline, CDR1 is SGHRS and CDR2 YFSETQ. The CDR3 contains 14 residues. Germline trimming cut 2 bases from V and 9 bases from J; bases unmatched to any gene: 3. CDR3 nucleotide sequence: TGCGCCAGCAGCTTACAGGGGGCGGTTTCACCCCTCCACTTT. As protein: CASSLQGAVSPLHF.